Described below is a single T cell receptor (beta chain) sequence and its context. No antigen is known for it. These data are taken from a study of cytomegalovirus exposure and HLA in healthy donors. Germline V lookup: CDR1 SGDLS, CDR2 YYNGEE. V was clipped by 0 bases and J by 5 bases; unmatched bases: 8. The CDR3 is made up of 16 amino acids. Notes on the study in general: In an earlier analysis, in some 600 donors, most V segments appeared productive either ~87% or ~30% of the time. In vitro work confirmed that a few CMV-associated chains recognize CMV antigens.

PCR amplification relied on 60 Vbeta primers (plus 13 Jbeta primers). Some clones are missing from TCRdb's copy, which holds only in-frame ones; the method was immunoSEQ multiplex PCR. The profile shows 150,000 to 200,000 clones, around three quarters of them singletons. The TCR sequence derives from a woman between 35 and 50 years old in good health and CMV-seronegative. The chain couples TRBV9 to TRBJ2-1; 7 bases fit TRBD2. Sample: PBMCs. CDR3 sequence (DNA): TGTGCCAGCAGCGTAGGTTCCAGCGGGACCCACAATGAGCAGTTCTTC. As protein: CASSVGSSGTHNEQFF.